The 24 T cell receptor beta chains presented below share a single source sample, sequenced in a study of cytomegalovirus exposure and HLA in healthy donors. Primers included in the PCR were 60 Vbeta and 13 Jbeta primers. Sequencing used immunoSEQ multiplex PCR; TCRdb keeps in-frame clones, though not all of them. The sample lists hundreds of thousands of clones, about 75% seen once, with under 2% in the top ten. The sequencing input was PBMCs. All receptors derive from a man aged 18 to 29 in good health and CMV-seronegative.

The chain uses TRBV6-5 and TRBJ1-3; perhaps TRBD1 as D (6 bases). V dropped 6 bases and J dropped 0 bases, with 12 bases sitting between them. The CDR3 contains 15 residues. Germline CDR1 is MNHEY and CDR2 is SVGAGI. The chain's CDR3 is CASRLDRHSGNTIYF. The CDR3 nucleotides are TGTGCCAGCAGGCTTGACAGGCACTCTGGAAACACCATATATTTT.

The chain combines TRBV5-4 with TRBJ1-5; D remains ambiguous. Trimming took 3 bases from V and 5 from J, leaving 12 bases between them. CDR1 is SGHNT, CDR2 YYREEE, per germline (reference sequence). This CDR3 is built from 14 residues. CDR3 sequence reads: CASSSYGSHQPQHF. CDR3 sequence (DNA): TGTGCCAGCAGCTCCTACGGGAGTCATCAGCCCCAGCATTTT.

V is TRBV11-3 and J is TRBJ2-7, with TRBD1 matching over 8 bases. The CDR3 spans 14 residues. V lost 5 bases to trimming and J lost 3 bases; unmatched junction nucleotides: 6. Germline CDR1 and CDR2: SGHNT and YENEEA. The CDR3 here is CASSPGTGNYEQYF. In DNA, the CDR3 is TGTGCCAGCAGCCCCGGGACAGGAAACTACGAGCAGTACTTC.

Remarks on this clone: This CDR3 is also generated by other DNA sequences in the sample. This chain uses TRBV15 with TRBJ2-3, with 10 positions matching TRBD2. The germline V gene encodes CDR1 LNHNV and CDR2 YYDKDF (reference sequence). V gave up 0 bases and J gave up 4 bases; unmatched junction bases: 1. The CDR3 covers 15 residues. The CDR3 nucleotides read TGTGCCACCAGCAGAGAAGCGGGAGGGCCAGATACGCAGTATTTT. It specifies CATSREAGGPDTQYF.

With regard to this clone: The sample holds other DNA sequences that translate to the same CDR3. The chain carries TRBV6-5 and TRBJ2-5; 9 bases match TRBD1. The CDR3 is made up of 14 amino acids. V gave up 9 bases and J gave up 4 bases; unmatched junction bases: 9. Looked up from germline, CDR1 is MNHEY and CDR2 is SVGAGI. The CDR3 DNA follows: TGTGCCAGTAGTCCGACAGGGGGAGGAGAGACCCAGTACTTC. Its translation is CASSPTGGGETQYF.

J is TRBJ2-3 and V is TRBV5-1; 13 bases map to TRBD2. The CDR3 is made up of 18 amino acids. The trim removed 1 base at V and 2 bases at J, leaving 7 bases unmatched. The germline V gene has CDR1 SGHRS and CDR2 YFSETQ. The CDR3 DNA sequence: TGCGCCAGCAGCTTGCGACTAGCGGGGGGTGCTGACACAGATACGCAGTATTTT. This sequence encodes CASSLRLAGGADTDTQYF.

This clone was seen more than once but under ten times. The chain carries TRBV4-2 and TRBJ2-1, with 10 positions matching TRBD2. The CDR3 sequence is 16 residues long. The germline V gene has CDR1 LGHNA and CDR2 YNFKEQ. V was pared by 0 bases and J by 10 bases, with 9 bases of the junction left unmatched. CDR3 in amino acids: CASSQDSTSGAVEQFF. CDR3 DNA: TGTGCCAGCAGCCAAGATTCCACTAGCGGGGCGGTGGAGCAGTTCTTC.

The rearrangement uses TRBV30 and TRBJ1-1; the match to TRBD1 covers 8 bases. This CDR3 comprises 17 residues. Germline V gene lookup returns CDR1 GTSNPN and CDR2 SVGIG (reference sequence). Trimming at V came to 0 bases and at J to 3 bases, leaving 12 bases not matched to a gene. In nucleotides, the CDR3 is TGTGCCTGGAGTGTACGGTGGTCAGGGGGCGCGGACACTGAAGCTTTCTTT. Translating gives CAWSVRWSGGADTEAFF. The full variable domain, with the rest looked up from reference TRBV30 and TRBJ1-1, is SQTIHQWPATLVQPVGSPLSLECTVEGTSNPNLYWYRQAAGRGLQLLFYSVGIGQISSEVPQNLSASRPQDRQFILSSKKLLLSDSGFYLCAWSVRWSGGADTEAFFGQGTRLTVV.

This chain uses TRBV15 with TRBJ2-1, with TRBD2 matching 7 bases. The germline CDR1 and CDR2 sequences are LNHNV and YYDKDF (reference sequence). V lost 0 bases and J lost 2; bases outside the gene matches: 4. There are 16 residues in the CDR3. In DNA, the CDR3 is TGTGCCACCAGCAGAGATCGGAGCGGGGCCTACAATGAGCAGTTCTTC. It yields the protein CATSRDRSGAYNEQFF.

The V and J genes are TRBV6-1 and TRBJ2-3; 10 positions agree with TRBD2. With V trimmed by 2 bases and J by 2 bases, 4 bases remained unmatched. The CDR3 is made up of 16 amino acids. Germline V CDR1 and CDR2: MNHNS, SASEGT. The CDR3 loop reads CASSETLAGATDTQYF. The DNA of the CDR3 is TGTGCCAGCAGTGAAACCCTAGCGGGGGCCACAGATACGCAGTATTTT.

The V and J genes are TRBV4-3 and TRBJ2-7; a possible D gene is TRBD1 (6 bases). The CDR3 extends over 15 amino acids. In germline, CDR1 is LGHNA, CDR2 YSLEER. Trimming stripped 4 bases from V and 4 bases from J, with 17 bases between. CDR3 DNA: TGCGCCAGCAGCCCGAACCGATTGGGACAATACGAGCAGTACTTC. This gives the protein CASSPNRLGQYEQYF.

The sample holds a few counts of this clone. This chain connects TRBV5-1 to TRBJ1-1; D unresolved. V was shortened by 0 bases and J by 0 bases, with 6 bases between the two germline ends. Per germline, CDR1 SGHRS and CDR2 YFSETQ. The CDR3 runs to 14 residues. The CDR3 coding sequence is TGCGCCAGCAGCTTGGGCGGGGTGAACACTGAAGCTTTCTTT. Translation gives CASSLGGVNTEAFF.

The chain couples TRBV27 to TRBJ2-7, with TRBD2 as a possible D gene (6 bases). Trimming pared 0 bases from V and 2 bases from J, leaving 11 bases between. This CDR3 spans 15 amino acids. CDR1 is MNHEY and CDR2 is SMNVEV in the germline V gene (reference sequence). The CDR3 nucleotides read TGTGCCAGCAGTTTATCGACTAGTTCCGCCTACGAGCAGTACTTC. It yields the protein CASSLSTSSAYEQYF.

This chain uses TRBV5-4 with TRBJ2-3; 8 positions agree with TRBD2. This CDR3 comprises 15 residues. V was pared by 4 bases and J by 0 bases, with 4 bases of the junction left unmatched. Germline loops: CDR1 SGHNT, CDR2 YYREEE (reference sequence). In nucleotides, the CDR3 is TGTGCCAGCAGCCGGGGGGGGGACAGCACAGATACGCAGTATTTT. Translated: CASSRGGDSTDTQYF.

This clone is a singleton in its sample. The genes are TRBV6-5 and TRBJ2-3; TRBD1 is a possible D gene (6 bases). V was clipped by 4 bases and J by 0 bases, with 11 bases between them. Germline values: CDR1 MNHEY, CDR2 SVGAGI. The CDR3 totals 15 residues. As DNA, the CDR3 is TGTGCCAGCAGTTCCGGGGACACAAGCACAGATACGCAGTATTTT. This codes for CASSSGDTSTDTQYF.

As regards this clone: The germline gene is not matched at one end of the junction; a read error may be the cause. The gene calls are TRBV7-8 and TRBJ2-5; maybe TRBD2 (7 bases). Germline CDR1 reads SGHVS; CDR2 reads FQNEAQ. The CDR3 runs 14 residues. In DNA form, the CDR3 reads TGTGCCAGCAGCTTACCGGGGGGACAAGCGACCCAGTACTTC. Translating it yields CASSLPGGQATQYF.

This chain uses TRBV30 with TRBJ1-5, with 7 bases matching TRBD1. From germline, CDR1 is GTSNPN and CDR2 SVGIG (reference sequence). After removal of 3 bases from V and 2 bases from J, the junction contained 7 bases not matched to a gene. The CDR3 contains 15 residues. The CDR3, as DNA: TGTGCCTGGAGGGAGGATGACAGGGGCAATCAGCCCCAGCATTTT. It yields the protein CAWREDDRGNQPQHF.

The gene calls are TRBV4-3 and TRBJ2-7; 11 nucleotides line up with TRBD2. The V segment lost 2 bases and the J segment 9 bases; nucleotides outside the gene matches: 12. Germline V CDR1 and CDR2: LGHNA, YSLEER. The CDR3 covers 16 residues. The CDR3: CASSQPPSGGPLGQYF. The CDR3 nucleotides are TGCGCCAGCAGCCAACCCCCTAGCGGGGGGCCCCTCGGGCAGTACTTC.

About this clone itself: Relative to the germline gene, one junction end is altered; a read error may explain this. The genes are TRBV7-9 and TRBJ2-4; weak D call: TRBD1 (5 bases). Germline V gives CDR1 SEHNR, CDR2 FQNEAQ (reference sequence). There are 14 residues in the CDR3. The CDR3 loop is CASSLLGANNIQYF. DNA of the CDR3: TGTGCCAGCAGCCTTCTAGGGGCCAATAACATTCAGTACTTC.

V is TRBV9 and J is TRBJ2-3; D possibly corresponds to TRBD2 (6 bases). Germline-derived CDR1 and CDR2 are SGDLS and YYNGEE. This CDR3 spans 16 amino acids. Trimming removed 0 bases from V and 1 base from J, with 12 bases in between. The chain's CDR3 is CASSVATAGRTDTQYF. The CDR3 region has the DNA TGTGCCAGCAGCGTAGCTACGGCGGGACGCACAGATACGCAGTATTTT.

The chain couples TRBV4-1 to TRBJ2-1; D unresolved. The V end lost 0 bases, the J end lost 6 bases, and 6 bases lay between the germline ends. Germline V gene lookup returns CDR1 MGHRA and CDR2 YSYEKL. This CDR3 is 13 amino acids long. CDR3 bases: TGCGCCAGCAGCCAAGAAAGGAGCAATGAGCAGTTCTTC. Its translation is CASSQERSNEQFF.

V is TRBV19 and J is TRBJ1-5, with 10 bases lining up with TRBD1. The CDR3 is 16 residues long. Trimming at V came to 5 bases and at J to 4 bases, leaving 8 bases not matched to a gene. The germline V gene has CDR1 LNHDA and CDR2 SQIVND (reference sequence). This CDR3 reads CASSLAGTGANQPQHF. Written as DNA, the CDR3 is TGTGCCAGTAGTCTTGCAGGGACAGGGGCAAATCAGCCCCAGCATTTT.

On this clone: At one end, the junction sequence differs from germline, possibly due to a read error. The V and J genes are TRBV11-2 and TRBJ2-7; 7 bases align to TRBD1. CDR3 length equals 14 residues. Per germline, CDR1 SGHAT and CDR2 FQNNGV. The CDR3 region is CAGSLDDRVNEQYF. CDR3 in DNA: TGTGCCGGCAGCTTAGATGACAGGGTGAACGAGCAGTACTTC.

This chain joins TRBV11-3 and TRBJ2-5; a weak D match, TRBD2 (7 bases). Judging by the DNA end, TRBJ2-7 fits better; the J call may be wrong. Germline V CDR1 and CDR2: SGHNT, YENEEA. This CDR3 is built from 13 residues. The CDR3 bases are TGTGCCAGCAGCGTGGGGGGGCCCTACGAGCAGTACTTC. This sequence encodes CASSVGGPYEQYF.